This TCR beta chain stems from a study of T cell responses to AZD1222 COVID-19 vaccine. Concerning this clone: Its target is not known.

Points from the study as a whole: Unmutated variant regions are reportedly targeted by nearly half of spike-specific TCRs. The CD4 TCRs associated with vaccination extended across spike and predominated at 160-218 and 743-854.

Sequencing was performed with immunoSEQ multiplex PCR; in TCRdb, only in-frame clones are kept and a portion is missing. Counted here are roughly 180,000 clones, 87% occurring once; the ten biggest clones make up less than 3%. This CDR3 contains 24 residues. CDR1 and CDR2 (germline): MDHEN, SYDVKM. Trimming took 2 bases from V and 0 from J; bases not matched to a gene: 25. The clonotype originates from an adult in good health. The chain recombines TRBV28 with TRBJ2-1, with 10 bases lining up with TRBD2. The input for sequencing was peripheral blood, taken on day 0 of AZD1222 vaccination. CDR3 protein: CASSLPDRDIRRTSGRSSYNEQFF. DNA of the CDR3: TGTGCCAGCAGTTTACCCGACAGGGATATCCGGCGGACTAGCGGCCGGAGCTCCTACAATGAGCAGTTCTTC.